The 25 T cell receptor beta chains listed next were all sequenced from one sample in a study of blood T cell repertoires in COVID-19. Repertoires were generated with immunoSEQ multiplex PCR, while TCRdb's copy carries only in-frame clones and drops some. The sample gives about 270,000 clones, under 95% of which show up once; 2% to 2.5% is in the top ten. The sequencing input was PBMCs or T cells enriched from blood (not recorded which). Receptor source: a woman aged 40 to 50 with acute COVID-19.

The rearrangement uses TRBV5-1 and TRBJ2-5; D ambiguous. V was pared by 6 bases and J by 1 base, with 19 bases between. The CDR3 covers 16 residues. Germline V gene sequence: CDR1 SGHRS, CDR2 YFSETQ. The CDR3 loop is CASTPASRRPQETQYF. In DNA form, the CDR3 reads TGCGCCAGCACCCCGGCCTCCAGGCGACCCCAAGAGACCCAGTACTTC.

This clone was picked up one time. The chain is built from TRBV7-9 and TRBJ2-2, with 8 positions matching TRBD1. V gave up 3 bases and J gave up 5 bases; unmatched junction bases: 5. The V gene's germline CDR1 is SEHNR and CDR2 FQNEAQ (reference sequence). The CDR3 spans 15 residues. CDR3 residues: CASSLTGVETGELFF. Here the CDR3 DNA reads TGTGCCAGCAGCTTGACAGGGGTCGAGACCGGGGAGCTGTTTTTT.

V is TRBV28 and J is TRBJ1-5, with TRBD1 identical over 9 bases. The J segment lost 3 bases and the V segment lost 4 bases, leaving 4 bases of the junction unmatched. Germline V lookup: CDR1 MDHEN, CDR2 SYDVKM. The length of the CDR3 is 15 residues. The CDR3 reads CASSSRQGDNQPQHF. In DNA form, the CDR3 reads TGTGCCAGCAGTTCCCGACAGGGGGACAATCAGCCCCAGCATTTT.

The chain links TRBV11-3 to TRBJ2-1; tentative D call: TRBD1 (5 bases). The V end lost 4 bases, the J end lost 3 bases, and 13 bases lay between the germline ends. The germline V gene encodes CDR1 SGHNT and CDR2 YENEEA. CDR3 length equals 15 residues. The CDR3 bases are TGTGCCAGCAGCTCTCAGGGCGGCCTCTACAATGAGCAGTTCTTC. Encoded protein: CASSSQGGLYNEQFF. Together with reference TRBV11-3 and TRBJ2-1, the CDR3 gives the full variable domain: EAGVVQSPRYKIIEKKQPVAFWCNPISGHNTLYWYLQNLGQGPELLIRYENEEAVDDSQLPKDRFSAERLKGVDSTLKIQPAELGDSAVYLCASSSQGGLYNEQFFGPGTRLTVL.

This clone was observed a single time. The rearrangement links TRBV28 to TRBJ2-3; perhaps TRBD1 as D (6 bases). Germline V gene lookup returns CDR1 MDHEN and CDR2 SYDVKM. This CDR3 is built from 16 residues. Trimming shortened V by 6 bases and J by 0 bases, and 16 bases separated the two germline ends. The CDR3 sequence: CASRRTGSTSTDTQYF. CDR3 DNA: TGTGCCAGCAGGAGAACAGGGAGTACTAGCACAGATACGCAGTATTTT.

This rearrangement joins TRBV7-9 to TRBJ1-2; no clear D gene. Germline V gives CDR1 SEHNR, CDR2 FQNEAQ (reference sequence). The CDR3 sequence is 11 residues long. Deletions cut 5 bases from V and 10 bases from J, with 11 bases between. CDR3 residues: CASSQTFHYTF. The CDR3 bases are TGTGCCAGCAGCCAGACATTCCACTACACCTTC.

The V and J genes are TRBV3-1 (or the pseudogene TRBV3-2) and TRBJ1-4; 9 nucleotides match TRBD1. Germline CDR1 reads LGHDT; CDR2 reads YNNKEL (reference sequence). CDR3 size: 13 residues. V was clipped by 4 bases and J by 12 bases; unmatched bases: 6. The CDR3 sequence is CASSRGTGSELFF. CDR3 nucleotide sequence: TGTGCCAGCAGCCGCGGGACAGGGAGTGAACTGTTTTTT.

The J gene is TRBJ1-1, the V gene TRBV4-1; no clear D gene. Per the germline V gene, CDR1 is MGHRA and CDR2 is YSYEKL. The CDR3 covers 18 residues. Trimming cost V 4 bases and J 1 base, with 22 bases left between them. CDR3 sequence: CASSPSVGVGIRNTEAFF. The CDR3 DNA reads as TGCGCCAGCAGCCCAAGCGTCGGGGTGGGGATCAGGAACACTGAAGCTTTCTTT.

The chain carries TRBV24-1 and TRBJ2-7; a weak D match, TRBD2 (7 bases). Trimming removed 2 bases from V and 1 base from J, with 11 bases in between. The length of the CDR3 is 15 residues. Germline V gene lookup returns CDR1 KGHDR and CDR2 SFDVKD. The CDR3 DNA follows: TGTGCCACCAGTGATTCGCGGGGGCCTTCCTACGAGCAGTACTTC. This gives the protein CATSDSRGPSYEQYF.

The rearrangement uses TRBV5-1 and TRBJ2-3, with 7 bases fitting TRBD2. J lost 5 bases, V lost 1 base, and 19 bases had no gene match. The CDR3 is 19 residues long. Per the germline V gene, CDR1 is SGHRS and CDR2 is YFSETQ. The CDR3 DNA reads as TGCGCCAGCAGCTTGAGTCTACTATTAGCGGGCCCTTCGGTAGATACGCAGTATTTT. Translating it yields CASSLSLLLAGPSVDTQYF.

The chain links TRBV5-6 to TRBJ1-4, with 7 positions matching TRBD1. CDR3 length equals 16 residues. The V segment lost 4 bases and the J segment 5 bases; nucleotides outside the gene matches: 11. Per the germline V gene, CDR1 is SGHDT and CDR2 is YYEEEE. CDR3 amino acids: CASSRKTGNRNEKLFF. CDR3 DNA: TGTGCCAGCAGCCGGAAGACAGGGAACCGAAATGAAAAACTGTTTTTT.

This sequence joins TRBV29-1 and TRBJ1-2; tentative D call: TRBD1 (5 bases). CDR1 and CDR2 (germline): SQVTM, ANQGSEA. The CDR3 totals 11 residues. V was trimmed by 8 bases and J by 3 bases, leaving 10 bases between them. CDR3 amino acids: CSFRGYYGYTF. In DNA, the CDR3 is TGCAGCTTTAGGGGTTACTATGGCTACACCTTC.

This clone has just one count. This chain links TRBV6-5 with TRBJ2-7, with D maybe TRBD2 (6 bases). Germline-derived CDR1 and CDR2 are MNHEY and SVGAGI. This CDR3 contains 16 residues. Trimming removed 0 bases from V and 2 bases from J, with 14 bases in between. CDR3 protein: CASSYSGGARAYEQYF. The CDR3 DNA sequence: TGTGCCAGCAGTTACTCAGGAGGGGCGCGGGCCTACGAGCAGTACTTC.

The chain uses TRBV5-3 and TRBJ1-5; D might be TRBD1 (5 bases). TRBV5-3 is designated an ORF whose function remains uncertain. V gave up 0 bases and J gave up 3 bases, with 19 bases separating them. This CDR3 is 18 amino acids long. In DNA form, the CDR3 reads TGTGCCAGAAGCTTGGGGAGGGGCCCTCGACCGACCAATCAGCCCCAGCATTTT. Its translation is CARSLGRGPRPTNQPQHF.

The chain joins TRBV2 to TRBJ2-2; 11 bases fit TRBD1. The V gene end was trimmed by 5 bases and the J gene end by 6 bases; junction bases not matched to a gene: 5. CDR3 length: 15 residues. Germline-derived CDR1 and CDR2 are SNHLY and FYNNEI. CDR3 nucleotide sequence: TGTGCCAGCAGTAACGGACAGGGGGCCTCCGGGGAGCTGTTTTTT. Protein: CASSNGQGASGELFF.

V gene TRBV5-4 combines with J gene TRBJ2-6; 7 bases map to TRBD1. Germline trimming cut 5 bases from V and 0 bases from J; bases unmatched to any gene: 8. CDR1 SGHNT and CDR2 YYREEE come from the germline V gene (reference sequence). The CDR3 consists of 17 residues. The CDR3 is CASSSRQGLSGANVLTF. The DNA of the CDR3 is TGTGCCAGCAGTTCGAGACAGGGTCTCTCTGGGGCCAACGTCCTGACTTTC.

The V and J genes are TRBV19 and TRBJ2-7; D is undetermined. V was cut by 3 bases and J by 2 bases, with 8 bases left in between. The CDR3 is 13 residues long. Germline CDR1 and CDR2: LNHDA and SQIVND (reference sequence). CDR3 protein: CASSMSVTYEQYF. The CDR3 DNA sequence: TGTGCCAGTAGTATGTCGGTAACCTACGAGCAGTACTTC.

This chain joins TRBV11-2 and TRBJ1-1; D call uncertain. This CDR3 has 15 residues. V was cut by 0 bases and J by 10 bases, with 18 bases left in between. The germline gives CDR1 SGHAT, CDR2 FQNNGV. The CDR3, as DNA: TGTGCCAGCAGCTTAGATCATGAGGGTCCGCGCGTAGCTTTCTTT. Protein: CASSLDHEGPRVAFF.

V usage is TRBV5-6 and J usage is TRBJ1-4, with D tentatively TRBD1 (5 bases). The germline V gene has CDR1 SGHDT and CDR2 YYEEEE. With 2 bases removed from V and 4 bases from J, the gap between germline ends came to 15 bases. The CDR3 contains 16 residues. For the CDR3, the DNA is TGTGCCAGCAGCTTTGGGTTCGGGGGATTTAATGAAAAACTGTTTTTT. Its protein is CASSFGFGGFNEKLFF.

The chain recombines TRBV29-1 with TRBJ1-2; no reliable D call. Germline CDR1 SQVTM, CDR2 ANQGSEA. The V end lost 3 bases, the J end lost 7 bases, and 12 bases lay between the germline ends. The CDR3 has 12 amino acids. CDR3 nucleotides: TGCAGCGTTGAGGCGGGCGGCGGTGGCTACACCTTC. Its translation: CSVEAGGGGYTF.

The CDR3 is CASSRGGSSYNSPLHF. CDR3 DNA: TGTGCCAGCAGCCGGGGGGGGAGCTCCTATAATTCACCCCTCCACTTT. V gene TRBV5-4 combines with J gene TRBJ1-6; TRBD1 might be the D (5 bases). Trimming took 4 bases from V and 0 from J, leaving 11 bases between them. The CDR3 sequence is 16 residues long. Germline CDR1 and CDR2: SGHNT and YYREEE (reference sequence). The whole variable domain, remainder taken from reference TRBV5-4 and TRBJ1-6, is ETGVTQSPTHLIKTRGQQVTLRCSSQSGHNTVSWYQQALGQGPQFIFQYYREEENGRGNFPPRFSGLQFPNYSSELNVNALELDDSALYLCASSRGGSSYNSPLHFGNGTRLTVT.

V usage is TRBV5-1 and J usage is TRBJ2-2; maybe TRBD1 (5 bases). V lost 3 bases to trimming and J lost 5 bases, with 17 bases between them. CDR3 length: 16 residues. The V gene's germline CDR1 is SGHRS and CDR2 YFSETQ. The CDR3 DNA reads TGCGCCAGCAGCTACATCCTAGTTAAGGGGACCGGGGAGCTGTTTTTT. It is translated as CASSYILVKGTGELFF.

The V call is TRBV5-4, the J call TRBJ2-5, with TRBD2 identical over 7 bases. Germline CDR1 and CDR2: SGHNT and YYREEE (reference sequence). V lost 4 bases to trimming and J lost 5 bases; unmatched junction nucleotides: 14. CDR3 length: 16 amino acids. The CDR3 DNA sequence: TGTGCCAGCAGCCCTGAGCGGGCGGGGGTTGGGGAGACCCAGTACTTC. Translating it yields CASSPERAGVGETQYF.

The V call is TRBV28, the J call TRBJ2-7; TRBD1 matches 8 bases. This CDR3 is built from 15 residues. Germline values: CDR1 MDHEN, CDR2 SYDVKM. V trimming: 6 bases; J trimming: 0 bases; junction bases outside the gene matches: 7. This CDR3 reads CASRSGGGLSYEQYF. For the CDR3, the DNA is TGTGCCAGCAGGTCAGGGGGCGGGCTCTCCTACGAGCAGTACTTC. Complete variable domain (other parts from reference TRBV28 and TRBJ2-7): DVKVTQSSRYLVKRTGEKVFLECVQDMDHENMFWYRQDPGLGLRLIYFSYDVKMKEKGDIPEGYSVSREKKERFSLILESASTNQTSMYLCASRSGGGLSYEQYFGPGTRLTVT.

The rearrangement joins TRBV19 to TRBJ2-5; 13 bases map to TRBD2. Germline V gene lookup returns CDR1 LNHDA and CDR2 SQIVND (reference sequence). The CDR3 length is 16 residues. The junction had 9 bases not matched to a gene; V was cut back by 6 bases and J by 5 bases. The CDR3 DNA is TGTGCCAGTAGCCGACTAGCGGGAGGAACTGGGGAGACCCAGTACTTC. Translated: CASSRLAGGTGETQYF.